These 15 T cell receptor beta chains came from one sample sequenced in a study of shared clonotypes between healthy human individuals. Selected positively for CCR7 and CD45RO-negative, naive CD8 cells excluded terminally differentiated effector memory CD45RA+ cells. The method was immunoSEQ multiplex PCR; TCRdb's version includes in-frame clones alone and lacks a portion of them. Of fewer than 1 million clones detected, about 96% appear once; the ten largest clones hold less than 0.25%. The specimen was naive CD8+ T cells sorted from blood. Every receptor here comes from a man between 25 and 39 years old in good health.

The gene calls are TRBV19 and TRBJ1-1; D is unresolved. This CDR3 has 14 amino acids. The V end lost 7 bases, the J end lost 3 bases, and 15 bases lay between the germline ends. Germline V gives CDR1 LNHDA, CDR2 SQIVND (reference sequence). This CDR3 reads CASISLTPDTEAFF. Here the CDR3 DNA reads TGTGCCAGTATATCACTGACACCGGACACTGAAGCTTTCTTT.

CDR3 sequence reads: CASSLKSGPPLNEQFF. The DNA of the CDR3 is TGTGCCAGCAGCTTAAAAAGCGGGCCCCCACTCAATGAGCAGTTCTTC. The chain carries TRBV11-2 and TRBJ2-1; TRBD2 might be the D (6 bases). This CDR3 is 16 amino acids long. Trimming took off 2 bases at V and 6 bases at J, with 17 bases between the two ends. The germline CDR1 and CDR2 sequences are SGHAT and FQNNGV.

CDR3 in DNA: TGTGCCAGCAGCCCACAGAACCCCGCCAGGCGCTCTGGAAACACCATATATTTT. Translated, it gives CASSPQNPARRSGNTIYF. This chain uses TRBV5-6 with TRBJ1-3; D ambiguous. The CDR3 has 18 amino acids. The germline V gene has CDR1 SGHDT and CDR2 YYEEEE. V was shortened by 4 bases and J by 0 bases, with 20 bases between the two germline ends.

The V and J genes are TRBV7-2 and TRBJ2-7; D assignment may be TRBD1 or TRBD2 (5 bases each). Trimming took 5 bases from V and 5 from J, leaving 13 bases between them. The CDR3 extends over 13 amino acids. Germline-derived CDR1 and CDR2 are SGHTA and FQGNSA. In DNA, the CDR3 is TGTGCCAGCAGCCCTGTAGGGACCGACGAGCAGTACTTC. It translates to CASSPVGTDEQYF.

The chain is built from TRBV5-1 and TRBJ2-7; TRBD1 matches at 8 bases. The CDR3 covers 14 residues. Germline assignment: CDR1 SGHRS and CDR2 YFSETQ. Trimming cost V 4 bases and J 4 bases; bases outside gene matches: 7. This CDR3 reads CASSIGTGRYEQYF. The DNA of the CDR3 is TGCGCCAGCAGCATCGGGACAGGTCGGTACGAGCAGTACTTC.

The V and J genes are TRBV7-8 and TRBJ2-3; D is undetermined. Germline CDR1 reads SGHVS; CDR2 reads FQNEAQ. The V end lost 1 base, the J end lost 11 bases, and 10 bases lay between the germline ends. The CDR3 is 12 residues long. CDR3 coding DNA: TGTGCCAGCAGCTTAGGGGATGGCTTGCAGTATTTT. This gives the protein CASSLGDGLQYF.

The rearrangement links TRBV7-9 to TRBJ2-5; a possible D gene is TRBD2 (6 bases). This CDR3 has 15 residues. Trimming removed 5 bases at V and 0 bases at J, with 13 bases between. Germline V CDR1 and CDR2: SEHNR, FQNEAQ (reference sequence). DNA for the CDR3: TGTGCCAGCAGCCCCGCGCTAGCGAACCAAGAGACCCAGTACTTC. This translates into CASSPALANQETQYF.

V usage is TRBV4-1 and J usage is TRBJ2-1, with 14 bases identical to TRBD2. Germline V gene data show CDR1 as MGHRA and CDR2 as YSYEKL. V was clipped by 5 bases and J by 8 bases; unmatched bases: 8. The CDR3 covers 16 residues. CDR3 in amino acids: CASSNDGTSGSYEQFF. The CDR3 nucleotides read TGCGCCAGCAGCAACGACGGGACTAGCGGGAGCTATGAGCAGTTCTTC.

The CDR3 protein is CASSYYSSIEAFF. CDR3 nucleotides: TGTGCCAGCAGCTACTACTCTTCGATTGAAGCTTTCTTT. The rearrangement links TRBV11-2 to TRBJ1-1; no clear D gene. Germline CDR1 reads SGHAT; CDR2 reads FQNNGV. V lost 4 bases and J lost 7, with 13 bases in between. The length of the CDR3 is 13 residues.

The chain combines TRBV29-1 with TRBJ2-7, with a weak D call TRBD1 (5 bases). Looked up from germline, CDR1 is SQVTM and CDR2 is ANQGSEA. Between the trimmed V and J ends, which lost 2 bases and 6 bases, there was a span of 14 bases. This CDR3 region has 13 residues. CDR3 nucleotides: TGCAGCGTTGAATTCGGACAATCACTCGAGCAGTACTTC. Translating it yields CSVEFGQSLEQYF.

The DNA for the CDR3 is TGTGCCAGCAGTTTATCGATAGGACAGGTCTACGAGCAGTACTTC. It specifies CASSLSIGQVYEQYF. This chain joins TRBV27 and TRBJ2-7; the match to TRBD1 covers 7 bases. V shed 0 bases and J 3 bases; nucleotides not matched to a gene: 5. Per germline, CDR1 MNHEY and CDR2 SMNVEV (reference sequence). The CDR3 length is 15 residues.

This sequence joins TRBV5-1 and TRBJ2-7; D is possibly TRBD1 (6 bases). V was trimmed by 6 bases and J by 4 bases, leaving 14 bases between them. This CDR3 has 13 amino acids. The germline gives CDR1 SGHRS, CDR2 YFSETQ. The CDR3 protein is CASTGEQEYEQYF. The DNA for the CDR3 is TGCGCCAGCACAGGGGAGCAAGAATACGAGCAGTACTTC.

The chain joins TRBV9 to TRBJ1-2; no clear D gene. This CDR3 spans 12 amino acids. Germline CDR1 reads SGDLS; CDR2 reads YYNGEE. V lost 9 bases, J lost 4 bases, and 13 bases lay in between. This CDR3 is CATTSGAYGYTF. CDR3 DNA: TGTGCCACCACCTCCGGAGCCTATGGCTACACCTTC.

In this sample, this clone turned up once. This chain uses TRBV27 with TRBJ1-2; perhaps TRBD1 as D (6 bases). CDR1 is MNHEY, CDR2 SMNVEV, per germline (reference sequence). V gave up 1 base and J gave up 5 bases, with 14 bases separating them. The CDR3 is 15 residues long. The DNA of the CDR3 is TGTGCCAGCAGTTTATTTTCAGGGGATTGGTATGGCTACACCTTC. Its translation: CASSLFSGDWYGYTF.

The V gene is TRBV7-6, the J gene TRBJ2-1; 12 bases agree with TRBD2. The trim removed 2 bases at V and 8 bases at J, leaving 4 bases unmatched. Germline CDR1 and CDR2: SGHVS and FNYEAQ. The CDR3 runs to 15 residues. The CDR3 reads CASSLSWTSGDEQFF. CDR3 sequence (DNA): TGTGCCAGCAGCTTATCTTGGACTAGCGGGGATGAGCAGTTCTTC.